This TCR beta chain was captured by sequencing in a study of blood T cell repertoires in COVID-19. This clone appeared once. V lost 3 bases to trimming and J lost 5 bases; unmatched junction nucleotides: 6. Germline V lookup: CDR1 MNHNS, CDR2 SASEGT. There are 15 residues in the CDR3. Generated by immunoSEQ multiplex PCR, the TCRdb table keeps only in-frame clones and is missing some. Of 400,000 or so clones in the sample, roughly 91% are singletons; the top ten hold about 0.6%. V is TRBV6-1 and J is TRBJ2-5, with 10 bases fitting TRBD2. This clonotype originated in a man aged 18 to 29 who had recovered from COVID-19. The sample consisted of PBMCs or T cells enriched from blood (not recorded which). CDR3 sequence (DNA): TGTGCCAGCAGTGAGCCCAGCGGGGGGGCGGAGACCCAGTACTTC. This codes for CASSEPSGGAETQYF.